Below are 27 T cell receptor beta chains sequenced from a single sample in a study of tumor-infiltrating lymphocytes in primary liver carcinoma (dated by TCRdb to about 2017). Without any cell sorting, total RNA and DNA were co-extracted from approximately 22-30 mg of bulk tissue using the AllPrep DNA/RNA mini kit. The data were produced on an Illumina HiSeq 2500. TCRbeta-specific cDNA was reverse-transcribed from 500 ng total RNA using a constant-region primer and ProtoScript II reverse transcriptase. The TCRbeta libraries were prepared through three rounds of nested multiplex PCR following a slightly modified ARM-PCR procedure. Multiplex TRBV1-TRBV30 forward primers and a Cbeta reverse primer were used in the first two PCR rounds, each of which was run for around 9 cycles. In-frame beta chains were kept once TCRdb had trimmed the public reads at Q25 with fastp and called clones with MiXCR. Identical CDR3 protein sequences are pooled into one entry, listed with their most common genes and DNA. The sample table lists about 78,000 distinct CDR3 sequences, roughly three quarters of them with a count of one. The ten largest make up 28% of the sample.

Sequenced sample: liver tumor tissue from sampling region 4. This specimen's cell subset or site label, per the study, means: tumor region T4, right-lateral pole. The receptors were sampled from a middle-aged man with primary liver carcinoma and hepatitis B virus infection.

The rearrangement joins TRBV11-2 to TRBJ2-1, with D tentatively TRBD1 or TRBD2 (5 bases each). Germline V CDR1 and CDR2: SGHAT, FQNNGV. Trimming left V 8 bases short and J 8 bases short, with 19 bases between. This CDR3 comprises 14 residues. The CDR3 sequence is CASVRDLRGHEQFF. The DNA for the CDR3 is TGTGCCAGCGTACGGGACCTCCGGGGACATGAGCAGTTCTTC. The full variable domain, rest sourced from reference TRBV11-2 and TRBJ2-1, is EAGVAQSPRYKIIEKRQSVAFWCNPISGHATLYWYQQILGQGPKLLIQFQNNGVVDDSQLPKDRFSAERLKGVDSTLKIQPAKLEDSAVYLCASVRDLRGHEQFFGPGTRLTVL.

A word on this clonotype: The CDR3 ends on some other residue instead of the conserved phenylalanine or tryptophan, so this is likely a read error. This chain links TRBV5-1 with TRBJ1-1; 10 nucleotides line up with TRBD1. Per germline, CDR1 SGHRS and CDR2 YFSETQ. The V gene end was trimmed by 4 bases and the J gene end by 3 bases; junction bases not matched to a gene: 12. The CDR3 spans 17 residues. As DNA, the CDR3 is TGCGCCAGCAGCCAGAAGACAGGGGGCGGATGGGACACTGAAGCTTTCCTT. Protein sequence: CASSQKTGGGWDTEAFL.

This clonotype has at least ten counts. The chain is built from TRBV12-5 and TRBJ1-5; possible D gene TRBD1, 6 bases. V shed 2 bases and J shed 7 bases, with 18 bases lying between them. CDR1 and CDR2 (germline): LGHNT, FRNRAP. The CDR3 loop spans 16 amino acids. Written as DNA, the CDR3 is TGTGCTAGTGGTTTGCGGGGGCAGGGGCAGGAGCAGCCCCAGCATTTT. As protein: CASGLRGQGQEQPQHF.

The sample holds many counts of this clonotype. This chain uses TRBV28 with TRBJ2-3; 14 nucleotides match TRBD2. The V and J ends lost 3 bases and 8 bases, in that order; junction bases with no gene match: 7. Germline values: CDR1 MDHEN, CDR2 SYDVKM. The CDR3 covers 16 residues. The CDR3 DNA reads TGTGCCAGCAGTTTGGGACTAGCGGGGGCAAAACTTACGCAGTATTTT. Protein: CASSLGLAGAKLTQYF.

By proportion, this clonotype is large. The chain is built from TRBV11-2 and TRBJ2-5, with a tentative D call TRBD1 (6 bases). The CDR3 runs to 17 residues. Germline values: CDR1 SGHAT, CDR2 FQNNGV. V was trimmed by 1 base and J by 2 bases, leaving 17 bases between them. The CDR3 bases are TGTGCCAGCAGCTTAGTCAGTGGGGGCAGTCGGCAAGAGACCCAGTACTTC. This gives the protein CASSLVSGGSRQETQYF.

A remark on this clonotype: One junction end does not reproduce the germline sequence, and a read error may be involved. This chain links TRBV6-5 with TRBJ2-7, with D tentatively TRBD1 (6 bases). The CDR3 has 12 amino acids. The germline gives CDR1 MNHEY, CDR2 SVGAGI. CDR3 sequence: CVSSPGPDRLYF. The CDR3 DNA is TGTGTCAGCAGTCCTGGGCCGGACAGATTATACTTC.

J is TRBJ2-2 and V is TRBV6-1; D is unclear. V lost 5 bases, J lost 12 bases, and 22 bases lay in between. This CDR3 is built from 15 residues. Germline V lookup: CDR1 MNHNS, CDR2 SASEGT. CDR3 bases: TGTGCCAGCAGTCCCTTGGGCGGAAGCACCGTGAAGCTGTTTTTT. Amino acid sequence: CASSPLGGSTVKLFF.

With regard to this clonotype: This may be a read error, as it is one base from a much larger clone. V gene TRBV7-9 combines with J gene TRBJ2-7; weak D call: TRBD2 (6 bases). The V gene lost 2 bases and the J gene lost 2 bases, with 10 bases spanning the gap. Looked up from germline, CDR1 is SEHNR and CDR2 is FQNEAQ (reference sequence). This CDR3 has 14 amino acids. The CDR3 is CASSLTGEPYEQYF. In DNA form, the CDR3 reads TGTGCCAGCAGCTTAACGGGAGAGCCCTACGAGCAGTACTTC.

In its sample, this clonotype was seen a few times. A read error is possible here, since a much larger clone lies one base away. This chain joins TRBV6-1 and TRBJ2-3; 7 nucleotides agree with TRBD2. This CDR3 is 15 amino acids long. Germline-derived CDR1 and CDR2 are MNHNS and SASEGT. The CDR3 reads CTSSEVASGADTQYF. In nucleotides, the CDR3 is TGTACCAGCAGTGAAGTGGCTAGCGGAGCAGATACGCAGTATTTT.

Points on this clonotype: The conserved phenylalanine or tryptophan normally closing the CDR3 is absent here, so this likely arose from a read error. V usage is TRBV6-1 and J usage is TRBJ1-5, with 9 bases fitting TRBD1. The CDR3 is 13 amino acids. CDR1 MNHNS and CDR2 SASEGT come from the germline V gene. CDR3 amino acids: CAGRDRDNQPQHI. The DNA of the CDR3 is TGTGCCGGCAGGGACAGGGACAATCAGCCCCAGCATATT.

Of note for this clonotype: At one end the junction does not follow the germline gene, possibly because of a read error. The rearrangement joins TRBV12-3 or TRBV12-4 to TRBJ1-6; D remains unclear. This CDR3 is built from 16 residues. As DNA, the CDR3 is TGTGGCAGCAGTCCAGGCTCGGGCAAGGTGGGATCACCCCCCCACTTT. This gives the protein CGSSPGSGKVGSPPHF.

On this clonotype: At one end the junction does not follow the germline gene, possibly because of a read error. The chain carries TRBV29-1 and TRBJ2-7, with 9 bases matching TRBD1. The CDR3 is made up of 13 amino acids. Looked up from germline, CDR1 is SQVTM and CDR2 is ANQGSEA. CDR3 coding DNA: TGCAGCGGCGGGACAGGGAACTCCCGCGAGCAGTATTTC. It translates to CSGGTGNSREQYF.

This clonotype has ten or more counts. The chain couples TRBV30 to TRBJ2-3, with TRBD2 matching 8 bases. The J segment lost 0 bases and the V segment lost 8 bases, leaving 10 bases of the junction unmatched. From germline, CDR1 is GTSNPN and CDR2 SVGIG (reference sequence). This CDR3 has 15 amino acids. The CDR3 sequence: CAGGIAGISTDTQYF. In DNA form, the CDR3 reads TGTGCCGGGGGGATAGCGGGGATAAGCACAGATACGCAGTATTTT.

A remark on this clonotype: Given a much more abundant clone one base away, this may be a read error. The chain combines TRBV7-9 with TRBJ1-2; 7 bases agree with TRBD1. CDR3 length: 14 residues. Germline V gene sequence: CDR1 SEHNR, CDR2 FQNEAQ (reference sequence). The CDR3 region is CDSSSTSGGYGYTF. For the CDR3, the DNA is TGTGACAGCAGCTCTACCTCAGGGGGCTATGGCTACACCTTC.

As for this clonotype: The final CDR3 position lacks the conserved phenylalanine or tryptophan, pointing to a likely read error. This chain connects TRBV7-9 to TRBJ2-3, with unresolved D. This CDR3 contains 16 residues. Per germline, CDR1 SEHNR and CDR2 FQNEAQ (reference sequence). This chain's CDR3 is CASSRSILLSIDTQYS. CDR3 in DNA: TGTGCCAGCAGCCGATCAATACTCCTTAGCATAGATACGCAGTATTCT.

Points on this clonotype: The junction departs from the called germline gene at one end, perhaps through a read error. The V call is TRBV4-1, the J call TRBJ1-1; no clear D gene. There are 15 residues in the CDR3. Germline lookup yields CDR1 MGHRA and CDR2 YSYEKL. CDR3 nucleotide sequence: TGTGCCAGCAACCAAGGCCTTAATATGAACACTGAAGCTTTCTTT. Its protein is CASNQGLNMNTEAFF.

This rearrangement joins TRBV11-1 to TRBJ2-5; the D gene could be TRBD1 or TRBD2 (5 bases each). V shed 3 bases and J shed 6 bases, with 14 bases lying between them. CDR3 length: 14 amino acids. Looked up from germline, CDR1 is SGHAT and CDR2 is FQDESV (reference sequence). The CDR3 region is CASSFRCGTQTQYF. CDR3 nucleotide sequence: TGTGCCAGCAGCTTCCGCTGTGGGACGCAGACCCAGTACTTC.

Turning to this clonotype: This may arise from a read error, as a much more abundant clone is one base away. CDR3 in DNA: TGTGCCAGCAGCACACGTCTGAGGACAGATACGCAGTATTTT. As protein: CASSTRLRTDTQYF. This chain connects TRBV28 to TRBJ2-3, with D uncertain. The CDR3 sequence is 14 residues long. Germline loops: CDR1 MDHEN, CDR2 SYDVKM. The ends were cut back, 6 bases at V and 3 bases at J, with 13 bases in the middle.

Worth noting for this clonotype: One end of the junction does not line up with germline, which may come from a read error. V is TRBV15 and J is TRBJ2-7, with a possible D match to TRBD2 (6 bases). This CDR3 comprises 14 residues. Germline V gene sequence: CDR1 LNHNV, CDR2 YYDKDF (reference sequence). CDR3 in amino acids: CATGRDSGPNEQYF. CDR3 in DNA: TGTGCCACCGGCAGAGATAGCGGTCCAAACGAGCAGTACTTC.

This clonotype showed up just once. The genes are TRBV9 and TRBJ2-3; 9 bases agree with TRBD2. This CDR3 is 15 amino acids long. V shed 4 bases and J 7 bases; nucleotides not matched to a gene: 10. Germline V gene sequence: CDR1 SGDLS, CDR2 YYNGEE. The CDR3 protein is CASSPAGGGGNTQYF. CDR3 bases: TGTGCCAGCAGCCCCGCAGGCGGGGGGGGGAATACGCAGTATTTT.

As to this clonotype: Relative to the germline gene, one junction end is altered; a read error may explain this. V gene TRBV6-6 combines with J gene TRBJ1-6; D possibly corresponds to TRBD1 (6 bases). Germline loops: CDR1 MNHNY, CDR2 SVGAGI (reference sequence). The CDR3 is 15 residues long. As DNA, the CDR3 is TGTACCAGCAGTTACTCCGGGACATGGGATTCACCCCTCCACTTT. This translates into CTSSYSGTWDSPLHF.

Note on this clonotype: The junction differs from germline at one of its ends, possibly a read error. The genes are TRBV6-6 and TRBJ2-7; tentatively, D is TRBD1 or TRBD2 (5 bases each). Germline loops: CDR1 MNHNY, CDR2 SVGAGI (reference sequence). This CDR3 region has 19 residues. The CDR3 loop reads CASSHSDRGPVSSSYEQYF. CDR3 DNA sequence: TGTGCCAGCAGTCACTCCGACAGAGGGCCTGTCTCGAGCTCCTACGAGCAGTACTTC.

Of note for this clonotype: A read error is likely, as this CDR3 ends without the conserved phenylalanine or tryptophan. The chain's CDR3 is CSVEVQGTPQTQYL. CDR3 coding DNA: TGCAGCGTTGAAGTTCAGGGGACCCCCCAAACACAGTATTTG. This chain links TRBV29-1 with TRBJ2-3; D is possibly TRBD1 (6 bases). Trimming took off 1 base at V and 12 bases at J, with 20 bases between the two ends. This CDR3 is built from 14 residues. The germline V gene encodes CDR1 SQVTM and CDR2 ANQGSEA.

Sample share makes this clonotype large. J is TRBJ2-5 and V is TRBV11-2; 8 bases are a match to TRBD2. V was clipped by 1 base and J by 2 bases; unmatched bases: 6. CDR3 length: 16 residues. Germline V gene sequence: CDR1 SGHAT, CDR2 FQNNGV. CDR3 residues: CASSLVPASGQETQYF. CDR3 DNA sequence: TGTGCCAGCAGCTTAGTCCCGGCTAGCGGGCAAGAGACCCAGTACTTC.

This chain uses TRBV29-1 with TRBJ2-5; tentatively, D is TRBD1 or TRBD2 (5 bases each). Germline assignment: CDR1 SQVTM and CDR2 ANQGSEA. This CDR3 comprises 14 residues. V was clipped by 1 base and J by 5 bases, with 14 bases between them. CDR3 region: CSVEAGATQETQYF. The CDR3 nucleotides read TGCAGCGTTGAAGCCGGGGCAACGCAGGAGACCCAGTACTTC.

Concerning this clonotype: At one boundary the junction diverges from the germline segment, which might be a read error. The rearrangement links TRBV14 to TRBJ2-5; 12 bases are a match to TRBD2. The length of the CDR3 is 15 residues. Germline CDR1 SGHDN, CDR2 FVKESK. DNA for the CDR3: TGTGCCAGCAGCCAAGGGACTAGCGGGATCGAGACCCGGTATTTC. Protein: CASSQGTSGIETRYF. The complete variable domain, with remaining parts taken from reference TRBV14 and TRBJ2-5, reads EAGVTQFPSHSVIEKGQTVTLRCDPISGHDNLYWYRRVMGKEIKFLLHFVKESKQDESGMPNNRFLAERTGGTYSTLKVQPAELEDSGVYFCASSQGTSGIETRYFGPGTRLLVL.

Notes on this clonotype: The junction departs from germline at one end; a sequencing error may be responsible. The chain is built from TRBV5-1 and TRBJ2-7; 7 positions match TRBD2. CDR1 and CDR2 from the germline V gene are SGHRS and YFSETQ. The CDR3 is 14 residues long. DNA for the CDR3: TGTGCCACCGCATCGCCGGCGGGAGCTTCCGAGCAGTACTTC. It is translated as CATASPAGASEQYF.